This T cell receptor beta chain was identified during a study of Ad26.COV2.S vaccination and SARS-CoV-2 variants. Study in general: Ad26.COV2.S was injected intramuscularly once or twice, 56 days apart.

Germline CDR1 SEHNR, CDR2 FQNEAQ (reference sequence). With 3 bases clipped from V and 4 bases from J, the junction kept 5 bases outside the gene matches. The CDR3 has 14 amino acids. Study results and limitations: The study found higher spike-specific TCR breadth in vaccine than placebo recipients. Reports say spike-specific CD8+ and CD4+ T cell responses covered substantial breadth after vaccination.

As to treatment: some 20 received Ad26.COV2.S at low or high dose, single or two shots; about 5 received placebo; per-sample allocation not given. Sample collection was performed on day 63 after the first vaccine or placebo injection. Clones were sequenced by immunoSEQ multiplex PCR, and TCRdb holds only the in-frame ones, with some missing. Of some 420,000 clones in the sample, approximately 88% were seen once. Remarks on this clone: Antigen: not known.

The J gene is TRBJ2-5, the V gene TRBV7-9; TRBD1 matches 7 bases. Source: peripheral blood, taken in a trial of Ad26.COV2.S vaccine versus placebo. The sequence was obtained from a person between 18 and 59 years old who received the Ad26.COV2.S COVID-19 vaccine or a placebo. This chain's CDR3 is CASSFKPGGETQYF. In DNA form, the CDR3 reads TGTGCCAGCAGCTTCAAACCAGGGGGAGAGACCCAGTACTTC.